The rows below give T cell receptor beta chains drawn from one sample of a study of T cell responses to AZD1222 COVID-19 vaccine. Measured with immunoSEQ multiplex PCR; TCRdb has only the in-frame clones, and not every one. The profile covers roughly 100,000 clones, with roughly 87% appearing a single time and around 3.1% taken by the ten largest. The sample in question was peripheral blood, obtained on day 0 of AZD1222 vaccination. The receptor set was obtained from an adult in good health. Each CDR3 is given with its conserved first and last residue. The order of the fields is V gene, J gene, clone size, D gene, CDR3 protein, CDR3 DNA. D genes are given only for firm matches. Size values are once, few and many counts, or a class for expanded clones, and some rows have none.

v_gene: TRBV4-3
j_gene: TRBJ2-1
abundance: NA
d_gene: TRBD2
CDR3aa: CASSHLAGVTSSYNEQFF
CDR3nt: TGCGCCAGCAGCCACCTAGCGGGGGTTACGAGCTCCTACAATGAGCAGTTCTTC

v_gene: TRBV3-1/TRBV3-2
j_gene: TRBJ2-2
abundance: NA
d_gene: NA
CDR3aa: CASITSTGELFF
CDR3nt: TGTGCCAGCATCACCTCTACCGGGGAGCTGTTTTTT

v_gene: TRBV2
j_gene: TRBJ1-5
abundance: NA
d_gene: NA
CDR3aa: CASRGRGGQPQHF
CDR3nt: TGTGCCAGCAGGGGCAGGGGTGGTCAGCCCCAGCATTTT

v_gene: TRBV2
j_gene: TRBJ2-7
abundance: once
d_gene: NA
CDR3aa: CASSDRGATYEQYF
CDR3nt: TGTGCCAGCAGTGACCGTGGGGCTACCTACGAGCAGTACTTC

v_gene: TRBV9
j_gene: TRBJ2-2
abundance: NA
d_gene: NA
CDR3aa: CASTRTGELFF
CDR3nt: TGTGCCAGCACCCGCACCGGGGAGCTGTTTTTT

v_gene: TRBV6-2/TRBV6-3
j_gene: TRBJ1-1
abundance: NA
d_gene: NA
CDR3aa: CASSYSFLWGRRDDTEAFF
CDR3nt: TGTGCCAGCAGTTACTCGTTTCTTTGGGGCCGCCGCGACGACACTGAAGCTTTCTTT

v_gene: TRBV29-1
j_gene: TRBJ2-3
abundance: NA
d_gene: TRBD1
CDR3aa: CSASTGGLDTQYF
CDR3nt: TGCAGCGCATCGACAGGGGGATTAGATACGCAGTATTTT

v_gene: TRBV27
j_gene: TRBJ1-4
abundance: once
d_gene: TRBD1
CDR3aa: CASSLLGTENEKLFF
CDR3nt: TGTGCCAGCAGTTTATTAGGGACAGAAAATGAAAAACTGTTTTTT

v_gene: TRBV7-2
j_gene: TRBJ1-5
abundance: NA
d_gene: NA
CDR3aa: CASSLTPDQPQHF
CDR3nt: TGTGCCAGCAGCTTAACCCCTGATCAGCCCCAGCATTTT

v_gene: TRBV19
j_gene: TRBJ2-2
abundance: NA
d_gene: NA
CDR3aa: CASSMVGANTGELFF
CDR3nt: TGTGCCAGTAGTATGGTCGGGGCAAACACCGGGGAGCTGTTTTTT

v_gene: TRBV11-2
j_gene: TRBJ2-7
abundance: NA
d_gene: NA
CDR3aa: CASSKPGPGLEQYF
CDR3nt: TGTGCCAGCAGCAAGCCAGGGCCCGGGCTCGAGCAGTACTTC

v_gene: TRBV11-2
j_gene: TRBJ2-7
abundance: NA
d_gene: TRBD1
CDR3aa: CASSSQGGEQYF
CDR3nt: TGTGCCAGCAGCTCACAGGGGGGCGAGCAGTACTTC

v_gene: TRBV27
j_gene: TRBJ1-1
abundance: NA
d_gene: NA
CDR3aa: CASSDWSEAFF
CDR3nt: TGTGCCAGCAGCGACTGGTCTGAAGCTTTCTTT

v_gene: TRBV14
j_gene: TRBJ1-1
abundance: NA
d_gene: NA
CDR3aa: CASSPTLTTEAFF
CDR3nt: TGTGCCAGCAGTCCGACGTTAACCACTGAAGCTTTCTTT

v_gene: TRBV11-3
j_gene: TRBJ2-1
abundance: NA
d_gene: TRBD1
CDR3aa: CASSLGRGISYNEQFF
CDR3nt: TGTGCCAGCAGCTTAGGCAGGGGGATTTCCTACAATGAGCAGTTCTTC

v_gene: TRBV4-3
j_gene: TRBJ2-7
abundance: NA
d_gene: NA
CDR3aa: CASSQDRAVSSYEQYF
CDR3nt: TGCGCCAGCAGCCAAGACCGGGCCGTAAGCTCCTACGAGCAGTACTTC

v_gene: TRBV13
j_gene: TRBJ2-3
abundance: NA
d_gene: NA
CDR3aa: CASSLDARLASSTDTQYF
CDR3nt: TGTGCCAGCAGCTTAGATGCGAGGCTAGCGTCTAGCACAGATACGCAGTATTTT

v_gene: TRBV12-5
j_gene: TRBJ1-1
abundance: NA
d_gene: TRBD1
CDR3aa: CASGFFGGQTLRDTEAFF
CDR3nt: TGTGCTAGTGGTTTTTTTGGGGGACAGACATTGAGGGACACTGAAGCTTTCTTT

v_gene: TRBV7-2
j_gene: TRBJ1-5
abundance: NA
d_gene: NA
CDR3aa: CASSLGRIQPQHF
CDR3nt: TGTGCCAGCAGCTTAGGTCGGATTCAGCCCCAGCATTTT

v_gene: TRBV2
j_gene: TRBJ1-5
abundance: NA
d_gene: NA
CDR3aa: CASSEARNLGPQHF
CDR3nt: TGTGCCAGCAGTGAAGCGCGGAACCTTGGGCCCCAGCATTTT

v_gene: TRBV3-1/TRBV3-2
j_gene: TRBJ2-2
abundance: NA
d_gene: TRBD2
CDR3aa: CASSQAGRANTGELFF
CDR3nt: TGTGCCAGCAGCCAAGCAGGGAGGGCGAACACCGGGGAGCTGTTTTTT

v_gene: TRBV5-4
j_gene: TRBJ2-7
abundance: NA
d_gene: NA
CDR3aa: CASSPPSSYEQYF
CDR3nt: TGTGCCAGCAGCCCTCCGTCAAGCTACGAGCAGTACTTC

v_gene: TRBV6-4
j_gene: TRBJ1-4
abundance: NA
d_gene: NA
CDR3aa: CASSEGTNEKLFF
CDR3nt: TGTGCCAGCAGTGAGGGGACTAATGAAAAACTGTTTTTT

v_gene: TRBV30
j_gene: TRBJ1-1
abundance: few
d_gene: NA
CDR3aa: CAWSTGDSSTTFF
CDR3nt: TGTGCCTGGAGTACGGGCGACTCCAGTACGACTTTCTTT

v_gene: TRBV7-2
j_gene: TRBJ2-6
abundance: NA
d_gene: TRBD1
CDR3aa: CASSPPTGGSGANVLTF
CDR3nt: TGTGCCAGCAGCCCGCCGACAGGGGGCTCTGGGGCCAACGTCCTGACTTTC

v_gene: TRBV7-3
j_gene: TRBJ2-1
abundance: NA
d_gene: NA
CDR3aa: CASSPAGGRNEQFF
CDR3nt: TGTGCCAGCAGCCCCGCGGGCGGGCGCAATGAGCAGTTCTTC

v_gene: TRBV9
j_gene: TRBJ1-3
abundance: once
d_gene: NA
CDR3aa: CASSLTGSGNTIYF
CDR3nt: TGTGCCAGCAGCTTGACGGGCTCTGGAAACACCATATATTTT

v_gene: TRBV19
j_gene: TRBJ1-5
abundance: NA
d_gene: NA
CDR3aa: CASSMEGYSNQPQHF
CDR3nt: TGTGCCAGTAGTATGGAGGGGTACTCCAATCAGCCCCAGCATTTT

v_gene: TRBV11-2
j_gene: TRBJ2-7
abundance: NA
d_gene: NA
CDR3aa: CASSLGTGTYEQYF
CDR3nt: TGTGCCAGCAGCTTAGGTACAGGGACCTACGAGCAGTACTTC

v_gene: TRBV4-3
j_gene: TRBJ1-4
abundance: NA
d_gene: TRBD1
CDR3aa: CASSQGSGQGNEKLFF
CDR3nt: TGCGCCAGCAGCCAAGGTTCCGGACAGGGTAATGAAAAACTGTTTTTT

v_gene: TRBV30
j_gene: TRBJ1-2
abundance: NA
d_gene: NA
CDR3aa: CAWSGENYGYTF
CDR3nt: TGTGCCTGGTCGGGGGAGAACTATGGCTACACCTTC

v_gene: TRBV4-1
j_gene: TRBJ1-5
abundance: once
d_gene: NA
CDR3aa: CASSQEKGANQPQHF
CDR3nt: TGCGCCAGCAGCCAAGAGAAAGGGGCCAATCAGCCCCAGCATTTT

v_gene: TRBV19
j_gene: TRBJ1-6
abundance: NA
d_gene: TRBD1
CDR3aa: CASRTGQGDSPLHF
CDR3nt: TGTGCCAGTAGAACGGGACAGGGGGACTCACCCCTCCACTTT

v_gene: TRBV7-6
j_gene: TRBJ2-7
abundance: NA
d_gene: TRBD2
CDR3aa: CASSRTSGGSYEQYF
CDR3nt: TGTGCCAGCAGCCGGACTAGCGGGGGCTCCTACGAGCAGTACTTC

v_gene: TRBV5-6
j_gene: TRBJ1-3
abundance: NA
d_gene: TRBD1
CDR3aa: CASSLRGRSGNTIYF
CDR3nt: TGTGCCAGCAGCTTAAGGGGGCGGTCTGGAAACACCATATATTTT

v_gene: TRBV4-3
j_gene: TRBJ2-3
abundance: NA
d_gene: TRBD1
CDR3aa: CASSPRDRAGDTQYF
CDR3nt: TGCGCCAGCAGCCCTCGGGACAGGGCGGGAGATACGCAGTATTTT

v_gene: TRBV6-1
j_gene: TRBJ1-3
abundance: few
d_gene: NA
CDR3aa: CASSASRGRAGNTIYF
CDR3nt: TGTGCCAGCAGTGCCTCCCGGGGTCGGGCTGGAAACACCATATATTTT

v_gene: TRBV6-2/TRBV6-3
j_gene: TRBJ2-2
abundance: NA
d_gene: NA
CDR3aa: CASSPGWGLDTGELFF
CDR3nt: TGTGCCAGCAGCCCTGGGTGGGGCCTCGACACCGGGGAGCTGTTTTTT

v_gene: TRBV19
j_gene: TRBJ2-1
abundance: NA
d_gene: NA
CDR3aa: CASTRDGWNEQFF
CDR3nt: TGTGCCAGTACCCGGGACGGGTGGAATGAGCAGTTCTTC

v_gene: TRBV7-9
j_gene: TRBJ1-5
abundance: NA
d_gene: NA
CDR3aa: CASSLRGNQPQHF
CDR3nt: TGTGCCAGCAGCTTAAGGGGAAATCAGCCCCAGCATTTT

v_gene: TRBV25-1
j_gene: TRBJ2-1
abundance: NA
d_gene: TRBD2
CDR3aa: CASSEYVGTSGEQFF
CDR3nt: TGTGCCAGCAGTGAATATGTTGGGACTAGCGGGGAGCAGTTCTTC

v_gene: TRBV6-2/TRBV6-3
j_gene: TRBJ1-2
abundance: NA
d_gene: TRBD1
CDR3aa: CASSYSSPGQGFYGYTF
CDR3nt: TGTGCCAGCAGTTATTCCTCACCGGGACAGGGATTCTATGGCTACACCTTC

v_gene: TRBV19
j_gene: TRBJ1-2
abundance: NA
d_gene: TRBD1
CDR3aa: CASSIGQGQGDGYTF
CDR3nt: TGTGCCAGTAGTATAGGCCAGGGACAGGGAGATGGCTACACCTTC

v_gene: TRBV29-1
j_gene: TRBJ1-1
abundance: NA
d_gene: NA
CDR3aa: CSVVKSLDPMNTEAFF
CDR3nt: TGCAGCGTTGTTAAGTCACTCGACCCCATGAACACTGAAGCTTTCTTT

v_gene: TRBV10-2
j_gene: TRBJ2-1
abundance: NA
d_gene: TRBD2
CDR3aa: CASLRTSGVSYNEQFF
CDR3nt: TGCGCCAGCCTCCGGACTAGCGGGGTATCCTACAATGAGCAGTTCTTC

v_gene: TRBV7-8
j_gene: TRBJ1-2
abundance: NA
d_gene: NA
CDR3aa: CASSLARADTYGYTF
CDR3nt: TGTGCCAGCAGCTTAGCGAGGGCAGATACCTATGGCTACACCTTC